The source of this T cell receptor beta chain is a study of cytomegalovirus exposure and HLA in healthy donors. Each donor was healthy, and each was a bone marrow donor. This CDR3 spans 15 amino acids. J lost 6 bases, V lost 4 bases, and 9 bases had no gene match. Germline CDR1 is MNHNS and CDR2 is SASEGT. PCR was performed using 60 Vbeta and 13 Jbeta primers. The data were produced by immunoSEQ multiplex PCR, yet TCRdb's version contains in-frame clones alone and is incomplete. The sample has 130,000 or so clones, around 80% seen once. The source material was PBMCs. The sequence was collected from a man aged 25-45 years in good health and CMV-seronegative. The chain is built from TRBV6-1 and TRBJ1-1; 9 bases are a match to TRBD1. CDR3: CASSASGTGIPEAFF. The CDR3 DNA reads TGTGCCAGCAGTGCCTCCGGGACAGGGATCCCTGAAGCTTTCTTT.